A single sample is the source of the 9 T cell receptor beta chains below, sequenced in a study of T cell responses to AZD1222 COVID-19 vaccine. Assay used: immunoSEQ multiplex PCR; TCRdb lists only in-frame clones, some missing. Counted here are some 120,000 clones, 70% to 85% occurring once; the ten biggest clones make up approximately 6.2%. The sample here was peripheral blood, taken on day 0 of AZD1222 vaccination. The receptor source for this set is an adult in good health.

The chain has TRBV5-6 and TRBJ2-1; a weak D match, TRBD1 (5 bases). CDR1 SGHDT and CDR2 YYEEEE come from the germline V gene. Trimming took off 4 bases at V and 10 bases at J, with 24 bases between the two ends. The CDR3 covers 16 residues. CDR3 sequence reads: CASSPLGALGLGEQFF. The CDR3 nucleotides are TGTGCCAGCAGCCCTTTAGGGGCGCTAGGTTTGGGGGAGCAGTTCTTC.

The chain joins TRBV5-1 to TRBJ2-2, with 9 bases matching TRBD1. J was trimmed by 6 bases and V by 4 bases; bases with no gene match: 7. The germline V gene has CDR1 SGHRS and CDR2 YFSETQ. This CDR3 region has 15 residues. The CDR3: CASSPRTGDSGELFF. CDR3 nucleotide sequence: TGCGCCAGCAGCCCCCGGACAGGGGACTCCGGGGAGCTGTTTTTT.

This clone was observed once. V usage is TRBV7-6 and J usage is TRBJ2-2, with 7 bases lining up with TRBD1. Losses at the gene ends were 3 bases for V and 6 bases for J; bases not matched to a gene: 10. Germline assignment: CDR1 SGHVS and CDR2 FNYEAQ. The CDR3 consists of 16 residues. The CDR3 region has the DNA TGTGCCAGCAGCTTCGGGGCCAGGGGGAAGTCCGGGGAGCTGTTTTTT. Translated: CASSFGARGKSGELFF. The complete variable domain, with remaining parts taken from reference TRBV7-6 and TRBJ2-2, reads GAGVSQSPRYKVTKRGQDVALRCDPISGHVSLYWYRQALGQGPEFLTYFNYEAQQDKSGLPNDRFSAERPEGSISTLTIQRTEQRDSAMYRCASSFGARGKSGELFFGEGSRLTVL.

V usage is TRBV12-5 and J usage is TRBJ2-2; D unclear. The CDR3 has 12 amino acids. From germline, CDR1 is LGHNT and CDR2 FRNRAP. The V end was cut by 3 bases, the J end by 2 bases, with 1 base between. The CDR3, as DNA: TGTGCTAGTGGTTTCAACACCGGGGAGCTGTTTTTT. Encoded protein: CASGFNTGELFF.

V and J are TRBV7-9 and TRBJ1-1; possibly TRBD1 for D (5 bases). The V gene lost 7 bases and the J gene lost 2 bases, with 14 bases spanning the gap. Germline CDR1 SEHNR, CDR2 FQNEAQ (reference sequence). This CDR3 has 14 residues. The CDR3 nucleotides read TGTGCCAGCATCAGGGTAGGGGAAAACACTGAAGCTTTCTTT. It is translated as CASIRVGENTEAFF.

V and J are TRBV18 and TRBJ1-3; TRBD1 matches 9 bases. The junction had 15 bases not matched to a gene; V was cut back by 5 bases and J by 4 bases. Germline V CDR1 and CDR2: KGHSH, LQKENI. The CDR3 is made up of 18 amino acids. The CDR3 nucleotides read TGTGCCAGCTCATCGACGGGACAGGGTACGTTCCGAGGAAACACCATATATTTT. This gives the protein CASSSTGQGTFRGNTIYF. The complete variable domain, with remaining parts taken from reference TRBV18 and TRBJ1-3, reads NAGVMQNPRHLVRRRGQEARLRCSPMKGHSHVYWYRQLPEEGLKFMVYLQKENIIDESGMPKERFSAEFPKEGPSILRIQQVVRGDSAAYFCASSSTGQGTFRGNTIYFGEGSWLTVV.

This clone has just a few counts. The chain links TRBV19 to TRBJ1-5; the D is unclear. Trimming took off 0 bases at V and 3 bases at J, with 6 bases between the two ends. Looked up from germline, CDR1 is LNHDA and CDR2 is SQIVND (reference sequence). This CDR3 contains 14 residues. The CDR3 DNA is TGTGCCAGTAGTATAGACGGCACCAATCAGCCCCAGCATTTT. Translating gives CASSIDGTNQPQHF.

The V gene is TRBV7-9, the J gene TRBJ2-5, with TRBD2 matching 8 bases. In germline, CDR1 is SEHNR, CDR2 FQNEAQ (reference sequence). The CDR3 sequence is 16 residues long. After removal of 1 base from V and 5 bases from J, the junction contained 9 bases not matched to a gene. The CDR3 sequence is CASSLVSGLAGETQYF. The CDR3 coding sequence is TGTGCCAGCAGCTTAGTGAGTGGCCTAGCGGGCGAGACCCAGTACTTC.

In its sample, this clone was seen once. The chain recombines TRBV30 with TRBJ2-7; 12 bases map to TRBD2. The CDR3 runs 16 residues. The trim removed 2 bases at V and 4 bases at J, leaving 9 bases unmatched. Per germline, CDR1 GTSNPN and CDR2 SVGIG (reference sequence). The CDR3 spells CAWSWTSGVRMYEQYF. In DNA form, the CDR3 reads TGTGCCTGGAGTTGGACTAGCGGGGTAAGAATGTACGAGCAGTACTTC.